What follows describes a single T cell receptor (beta chain). Its target is unknown. A second roughly 6 to 12 cycle PCR used barcoded and J-beta primers. TCRdb reprocessed the 5' RACE reads with MiXCR, giving one entry per CDR3 protein. The repertoire holds some 800,000 distinct CDR3 sequences, with approximately 48% as singletons. Germline V CDR1 and CDR2: SNHLY, FYNNEI. This CDR3 is 15 amino acids long. The V and J ends lost 2 bases and 1 base respectively, with 9 bases between them. The sample originates from a study of blood T cells in healthy people across ages. General study findings and limits: A greater number of naive CD4+ cells and higher diversity distinguished long-lived donors from aged donors.

The material sequenced was blood. The genes are TRBV2 and TRBJ1-5; a weak D match, TRBD1 (6 bases). The TCR originated in a man aged 55 to 70 in good health. CDR3 region: CASSEFGGSNQPQHF. The CDR3, as DNA: TGTGCCAGCAGTGAATTTGGGGGCAGCAATCAGCCCCAGCATTTT.